One and the same sample provided the 16 T cell receptor beta chains below, sequenced in a study of CD8+ T cells in alopecia areata. The sample's treatment: oral pan-JAK inhibitor, 5-10 mg twice daily. It was cDNA, reverse transcribed from extracted RNA, that served as the sequencing template. Clones were read by immunoSEQ multiplex PCR, and TCRdb kept only the in-frame ones, dropping some. The repertoire has 100,000 to 120,000 clones, roughly 56% of them found once; the top ten carry 3% to 4%. The sequencing here drew on CD4+ T cells sorted from blood, taken at week 24, from a patient treated with tofacitinib. These TCRs come from a human donor with alopecia areata.

The gene calls are TRBV7-2 and TRBJ1-2, with 9 bases lining up with TRBD1. The CDR3 length is 15 residues. V gave up 4 bases and J gave up 6 bases; unmatched junction bases: 9. The germline V gene has CDR1 SGHTA and CDR2 FQGNSA. The CDR3 reads CASSSRPGQGDGYTF. CDR3 DNA: TGTGCCAGCAGCTCCCGTCCGGGACAGGGAGATGGCTACACCTTC.

The chain carries TRBV6-6 and TRBJ2-7; TRBD2 agrees at 10 bases. With 6 bases clipped from V and 4 bases from J, the junction kept 6 bases outside the gene matches. This CDR3 comprises 14 residues. Germline CDR1 and CDR2: MNHNY and SVGAGI (reference sequence). This CDR3 reads CASRERGGTYEQYF. The CDR3 nucleotides are TGTGCCAGCAGAGAGCGGGGGGGGACATACGAGCAGTACTTC.

This clone was seen repeatedly, ten times or more. Other nucleotide sequences from this sample produce the same CDR3. The chain uses TRBV7-3 and TRBJ2-6; D is undetermined. Germline V gene sequence: CDR1 SGHTA, CDR2 FQGTGA. The CDR3 contains 13 residues. V lost 3 bases to trimming and J lost 4 bases, with 4 bases between them. CDR3 amino acids: CASSFFGANVLTF. CDR3 DNA: TGTGCCAGCAGCTTCTTCGGGGCCAACGTCCTGACTTTC.

The chain combines TRBV15 with TRBJ2-5; 7 bases line up with TRBD2. The CDR3 runs to 19 residues. Trimming removed 2 bases from V and 1 base from J; junction bases left unmatched: 16. Germline loops: CDR1 LNHNV, CDR2 YYDKDF (reference sequence). The CDR3, as DNA: TGTGCCACCAGCAGATCCAGAGTGACTAGCAACGAGCCCCAAGAGACCCAGTACTTC. This gives the protein CATSRSRVTSNEPQETQYF.

This chain joins TRBV4-2 and TRBJ1-1; a possible D gene is TRBD1 (5 bases). This CDR3 has 14 amino acids. Trimming took 0 bases from V and 7 from J, leaving 12 bases between them. Germline V gene data show CDR1 as LGHNA and CDR2 as YNFKEQ. The CDR3 sequence is CASSQDREGDEAFF. CDR3 DNA sequence: TGTGCCAGCAGCCAAGATCGGGAAGGGGATGAAGCTTTCTTT.

The chain couples TRBV2 to TRBJ2-3; D is ambiguous. The V and J ends lost 3 bases and 3 bases respectively, with 10 bases between them. This CDR3 is built from 14 residues. Germline CDR1 is SNHLY and CDR2 is FYNNEI. The CDR3 DNA reads TGTGCCAGCAGTGATATCGGGTGGACAGATACGCAGTATTTT. Translation: CASSDIGWTDTQYF.

The chain has TRBV15 and TRBJ2-3; D possibly corresponds to TRBD1 (6 bases). Germline loops: CDR1 LNHNV, CDR2 YYDKDF (reference sequence). This CDR3 has 14 residues. V was trimmed by 4 bases and J by 1 base, leaving 9 bases between them. The CDR3 region has the DNA TGTGCCACCAGCATGGGGGCAGGCACAGATACGCAGTATTTT. This gives the protein CATSMGAGTDTQYF.

This clone was seen repeatedly, ten times or more. The rearrangement joins TRBV7-2 to TRBJ2-7; D not resolved. CDR3 length: 13 residues. The germline V gene has CDR1 SGHTA and CDR2 FQGNSA. Trimming shortened V by 3 bases and J by 0 bases, and 6 bases separated the two germline ends. CDR3 DNA: TGTGCCAGCAGCTTTGGGAACTCCTACGAGCAGTACTTC. Translation gives CASSFGNSYEQYF.

This chain links TRBV5-8 with TRBJ1-3, with no clear D. The CDR3 sequence is 18 residues long. In germline, CDR1 is SGHTS, CDR2 YDEGEE. Trimming shortened V by 4 bases and J by 4 bases, and 24 bases separated the two germline ends. The CDR3 is CASSLNNRLQKEGNTIYF. The CDR3 coding sequence is TGTGCCAGCAGCCTTAATAACCGGCTTCAAAAGGAGGGAAACACCATATATTTT.

The V and J genes are TRBV6-5 and TRBJ1-2, with D perhaps TRBD1 (5 bases). Germline V gives CDR1 MNHEY, CDR2 SVGAGI. The CDR3 runs 14 residues. V lost 8 bases and J lost 2, with 15 bases in between. CDR3 coding DNA: TGTGCCAGCCGCCCCTGGGGCACAAACTATGGCTACACCTTC. This sequence encodes CASRPWGTNYGYTF.

The gene calls are TRBV29-1 and TRBJ1-3; D not certain. CDR1 SQVTM and CDR2 ANQGSEA come from the germline V gene. V gave up 5 bases and J gave up 4 bases, with 9 bases separating them. There are 12 residues in the CDR3. CDR3 region: CSVLFGGNTIYF. The CDR3 DNA reads as TGCAGCGTTTTGTTCGGCGGAAACACCATATATTTT.

On this clone: One end of the junction does not line up with germline, which may come from a read error. This rearrangement joins TRBV6-1 to TRBJ2-2; 10 bases are a match to TRBD2. CDR3 length: 16 amino acids. Germline V gene data show CDR1 as MNHNS and CDR2 as SASEGT. The CDR3 reads CASNEAGGPNTGELFF. As DNA, the CDR3 is TGTGCCAGCAACGAAGCGGGAGGGCCGAACACCGGGGAGCTTTTTTTT.

This clone turned up a few times. V and J are TRBV7-9 and TRBJ1-6, with D possibly being TRBD1 (5 bases). Trimming removed 3 bases at V and 10 bases at J, with 13 bases between. This CDR3 is 14 amino acids long. CDR1 and CDR2 from the germline V gene are SEHNR and FQNEAQ (reference sequence). DNA of the CDR3: TGTGCCAGCAGCTTCGGGCAGGGTGGCTCACCCCTCCACTTT. Amino acid sequence: CASSFGQGGSPLHF. Full variable domain (remainder filled in from reference TRBV7-9 and TRBJ1-6): DTGVSQNPRHKITKRGQNVTFRCDPISEHNRLYWYRQTLGQGPEFLTYFQNEAQLEKSRLLSDRFSAERPKGSFSTLEIQRTEQGDSAMYLCASSFGQGGSPLHFGNGTRLTVT.

The V gene is TRBV29-1, the J gene TRBJ2-2; weak D call: TRBD2 (5 bases). The CDR3 has 14 amino acids. Trimming removed 3 bases at V and 0 bases at J, with 8 bases between. Germline values: CDR1 SQVTM, CDR2 ANQGSEA. Here the CDR3 reads CSVDGNSNTGELFF. The CDR3 DNA reads TGCAGCGTTGACGGGAATTCGAACACCGGGGAGCTGTTTTTT.

This sequence joins TRBV13 and TRBJ2-7; TRBD1 agrees at 9 bases. Germline V gives CDR1 PRHDT, CDR2 FYEKMQ (reference sequence). The junction had 18 bases not matched to a gene; V was cut back by 5 bases and J by 4 bases. This CDR3 has 18 amino acids. The CDR3 sequence: CASSPKTTGGDKVYEQYF. As DNA, the CDR3 is TGTGCCAGCAGCCCGAAGACGACAGGGGGGGACAAAGTGTACGAGCAGTACTTC.

This clone has more than one count but fewer than ten. This sequence joins TRBV30 and TRBJ1-2; D is perhaps TRBD1 (6 bases). This CDR3 spans 13 amino acids. V gave up 3 bases and J gave up 6 bases, with 14 bases separating them. Germline V gives CDR1 GTSNPN, CDR2 SVGIG (reference sequence). The CDR3 coding sequence is TGTGCCTGGAGCCGGCCAGGGGCCCATGGCTACACCTTC. It encodes CAWSRPGAHGYTF.